The 31 T cell receptor beta chains in this list originate from one sample, sequenced in a study of T cells in localized non-small cell lung cancer. The assay was immunoSEQ multiplex PCR, and TCRdb's table has in-frame clones only and misses some. The sample records approximately 34,000 clones, roughly 85% being singletons. The material was peripheral blood, obtained before any cancer treatment. The source is a woman aged 35 to 70 with stage I lung adenocarcinoma.

The genes are TRBV4-2 and TRBJ2-1; TRBD2 matches at 10 bases. This CDR3 is built from 15 residues. V dropped 1 base and J dropped 6; count of bases not matched to a gene: 3. The germline CDR1 and CDR2 sequences are LGHNA and YNFKEQ. The CDR3 DNA reads as TGTGCCAGCAGCCAAGTCCCTAGCGGGGGCAATGAGCAGTTCTTC. It encodes CASSQVPSGGNEQFF.

This chain uses TRBV5-1 with TRBJ2-7; 9 bases match TRBD1. V shed 1 base, J shed 0 bases, and the junction held 5 bases outside the gene matches. Germline V gene lookup returns CDR1 SGHRS and CDR2 YFSETQ. This CDR3 is 16 amino acids long. The CDR3 region is CASSLLGTGSSYEQYF. DNA for the CDR3: TGCGCCAGCAGCTTGTTAGGGACAGGGAGCTCCTACGAGCAGTACTTC.

V gene TRBV11-3 combines with J gene TRBJ2-1; TRBD1 might be the D (5 bases). The CDR3 length is 14 residues. Trimming shortened V by 5 bases and J by 13 bases, and 21 bases separated the two germline ends. Per the germline V gene, CDR1 is SGHNT and CDR2 is YENEEA. CDR3 loop: CASSVRVGVNSQFF. For the CDR3, the DNA is TGTGCCAGCAGCGTAAGGGTAGGGGTCAACTCCCAGTTCTTC.

CDR3 DNA: TGCGCCAGCAGCTTTAGGGCGGGGGCTGCAGATACGCAGTATTTT. This encodes CASSFRAGAADTQYF. V is TRBV5-1 and J is TRBJ2-3, with D possibly matching TRBD2 (7 bases). CDR1 and CDR2 (germline): SGHRS, YFSETQ. The CDR3 contains 15 residues. The V end lost 2 bases, the J end lost 4 bases, and 14 bases lay between the germline ends. Full variable domain (rest looked up from reference TRBV5-1 and TRBJ2-3): KAGVTQTPRYLIKTRGQQVTLSCSPISGHRSVSWYQQTPGQGLQFLFEYFSETQRNKGNFPGRFSGRQFSNSRSEMNVSTLELGDSALYLCASSFRAGAADTQYFGPGTRLTVL.

The chain recombines TRBV5-1 with TRBJ1-1; no reliable D call. With 0 bases removed from V and 4 bases from J, the gap between germline ends came to 7 bases. Per the germline V gene, CDR1 is SGHRS and CDR2 is YFSETQ. The CDR3 totals 13 residues. Here the CDR3 DNA reads TGCGCCAGCAGCTTGGGAGAAGCCACTGAAGCTTTCTTT. This sequence encodes CASSLGEATEAFF.

The rearrangement joins TRBV10-3 to TRBJ2-3, with TRBD2 matching 9 bases. CDR1 and CDR2 from the germline V gene are ENHRY and SYGVKD. Trimming took 3 bases from V and 3 from J; bases not matched to a gene: 1. The CDR3 is 14 residues long. This CDR3 reads CAISDSGGTDTQYF. The CDR3, as DNA: TGTGCCATCAGTGATAGCGGGGGAACAGATACGCAGTATTTT.

This chain joins TRBV18 and TRBJ1-2; no clear D. Germline V gene data show CDR1 as KGHSH and CDR2 as LQKENI. The CDR3 runs 13 residues. The ends were cut back, 5 bases at V and 8 bases at J, with 15 bases in the middle. The CDR3 reads CASSTELTGGYTF. The CDR3 nucleotides are TGTGCCAGCTCAACCGAACTGACGGGAGGCTACACCTTC.

The V gene is TRBV6-6, the J gene TRBJ1-2; TRBD1 aligns across 8 bases. Germline V gene sequence: CDR1 MNHNY, CDR2 SVGAGI (reference sequence). V gave up 3 bases and J gave up 8 bases; unmatched junction bases: 8. CDR3 size: 14 residues. CDR3 nucleotide sequence: TGTGCCAGCAGTTATTCACAGGGGGGTAACGGCTACACCTTC. Protein sequence: CASSYSQGGNGYTF.

J is TRBJ2-5 and V is TRBV18; D perhaps matches TRBD2 (6 bases). Germline lookup yields CDR1 KGHSH and CDR2 LQKENI. The CDR3 extends over 14 amino acids. Trimming stripped 3 bases from V and 5 bases from J, with 13 bases between. CDR3 in DNA: TGTGCCAGCTCACCGGGGCAACGGGGGGAGACCCAGTACTTC. This sequence encodes CASSPGQRGETQYF.

In this sample, this clone turned up once. The rearrangement joins TRBV2 to TRBJ2-3; D is perhaps TRBD2 (6 bases). V gave up 7 bases and J gave up 2 bases, with 13 bases separating them. Per germline, CDR1 SNHLY and CDR2 FYNNEI. CDR3 length: 14 amino acids. In DNA, the CDR3 is TGTGCCAGCAATAGGGCGGGGAACACAGATACGCAGTATTTT. Its protein product is CASNRAGNTDTQYF. Complete variable domain (other parts from reference TRBV2 and TRBJ2-3): EPEVTQTPSHQVTQMGQEVILRCVPISNHLYFYWYRQILGQKVEFLVSFYNNEISEKSEIFDDQFSVERPDGSNFTLKIRSTKLEDSAMYFCASNRAGNTDTQYFGPGTRLTVL.

The chain couples TRBV5-6 to TRBJ1-5; no reliable D call. The V gene's germline CDR1 is SGHDT and CDR2 YYEEEE. The CDR3 has 13 residues. V dropped 0 bases and J dropped 0 bases, with 1 base sitting between them. Here the CDR3 DNA reads TGTGCCAGCAGCTTGGGTAGCAATCAGCCCCAGCATTTT. Its protein is CASSLGSNQPQHF. Full variable domain (rest looked up from reference TRBV5-6 and TRBJ1-5): DAGVTQSPTHLIKTRGQQVTLRCSPKSGHDTVSWYQQALGQGPQFIFQYYEEEERQRGNFPDRFSGHQFPNYSSELNVNALLLGDSALYLCASSLGSNQPQHFGDGTRLSIL.

This clone has just one count. This chain connects TRBV25-1 to TRBJ2-5; TRBD1 is a possible D gene (5 bases). The CDR3 extends over 18 amino acids. The germline CDR1 and CDR2 sequences are MGHDK and SYGVNS. V lost 1 base, J lost 3 bases, and 21 bases lay in between. The CDR3 DNA reads as TGTGCCAGCAGTGAATCCGGGCCAGGGTTGAAGGTGGAAGAGACCCAGTACTTC. It is translated as CASSESGPGLKVEETQYF.

This chain joins TRBV10-2 and TRBJ1-4, with unresolved D. Trimming stripped 2 bases from V and 3 bases from J, with 10 bases between. CDR1 is WSHSY and CDR2 is SAAADI in the germline V gene. The length of the CDR3 is 15 residues. The CDR3 here is CASSEGLSANEKLFF. Here the CDR3 DNA reads TGCGCCAGCAGTGAGGGGCTCTCGGCTAATGAAAAACTGTTTTTT.

The chain has TRBV5-4 and TRBJ2-3; 8 bases align to TRBD2. Germline V CDR1 and CDR2: SGHNT, YYREEE (reference sequence). This CDR3 is 14 amino acids long. V dropped 4 bases and J dropped 5; count of bases not matched to a gene: 6. In DNA, the CDR3 is TGTGCCAGCAGCCCGGGGGGGGTTGGAGATACGCAGTATTTT. It is translated as CASSPGGVGDTQYF.

This clone was counted only a few times. This chain links TRBV2 with TRBJ2-7, with no clear D. The germline CDR1 and CDR2 sequences are SNHLY and FYNNEI. V was clipped by 2 bases and J by 6 bases, with 8 bases between them. The CDR3 covers 12 residues. Here the CDR3 reads CASSERTGEQYF. The CDR3 DNA is TGTGCCAGCAGTGAACGAACGGGCGAGCAGTACTTC.

The chain carries TRBV6-5 and TRBJ2-3, with TRBD1 matching over 12 bases. Germline CDR1 is MNHEY and CDR2 is SVGAGI. V trimming: 6 bases; J trimming: 5 bases; junction bases outside the gene matches: 6. The CDR3 consists of 15 residues. The CDR3 DNA reads as TGTGCCAGCAGGGGGACAGGGGGCGCAAAAGATACGCAGTATTTT. It specifies CASRGTGGAKDTQYF.

The genes are TRBV28 and TRBJ2-7, with a weak D call TRBD1 (6 bases). The CDR3 totals 12 residues. V shed 3 bases and J shed 6 bases, with 9 bases lying between them. Per germline, CDR1 MDHEN and CDR2 SYDVKM. CDR3 amino acids: CASSLNRVEQYF. CDR3 DNA sequence: TGTGCCAGCAGTTTGAACAGGGTCGAGCAGTACTTC.

The chain recombines TRBV5-1 with TRBJ2-1; 13 nucleotides agree with TRBD2. After removal of 4 bases from V and 10 bases from J, the junction contained 11 bases not matched to a gene. The CDR3 has 16 amino acids. Germline V gene lookup returns CDR1 SGHRS and CDR2 YFSETQ. The DNA of the CDR3 is TGCGCCAGCAGCATAACTAGCGGGGGGGCCGTAGGGGAGCAGTTCTTC. Encoded protein: CASSITSGGAVGEQFF.

The chain joins TRBV5-1 to TRBJ1-2, with 9 bases lining up with TRBD1. Looked up from germline, CDR1 is SGHRS and CDR2 is YFSETQ. J lost 2 bases, V lost 4 bases, and 9 bases had no gene match. The CDR3 consists of 16 residues. The CDR3 loop is CASSSQPGQGNYGYTF. CDR3 DNA sequence: TGCGCCAGCAGCAGCCAACCGGGACAGGGAAACTATGGCTACACCTTC.

The chain recombines TRBV18 with TRBJ1-1; 8 nucleotides line up with TRBD1. Unmatched junction bases numbered 1, after V lost 3 bases and J lost 4 bases. Germline CDR1 and CDR2: KGHSH and LQKENI. The CDR3 loop spans 13 amino acids. The CDR3 loop reads CASSPQGATEAFF. The CDR3 DNA reads TGTGCCAGCTCACCTCAGGGGGCCACTGAAGCTTTCTTT. Using reference TRBV18 and TRBJ1-1 for the parts outside the CDR3, the full variable domain is NAGVMQNPRHLVRRRGQEARLRCSPMKGHSHVYWYRQLPEEGLKFMVYLQKENIIDESGMPKERFSAEFPKEGPSILRIQQVVRGDSAAYFCASSPQGATEAFFGQGTRLTVV.

The V call is TRBV5-6, the J call TRBJ2-3, with D uncertain. Germline V gene sequence: CDR1 SGHDT, CDR2 YYEEEE. V was cut by 4 bases and J by 0 bases, with 6 bases left in between. The CDR3 sequence is 13 residues long. The CDR3 DNA is TGTGCCAGCAGCCCACAAAGCACAGATACGCAGTATTTT. It translates to CASSPQSTDTQYF. Together with reference TRBV5-6 and TRBJ2-3, the CDR3 gives the full variable domain: DAGVTQSPTHLIKTRGQQVTLRCSPKSGHDTVSWYQQALGQGPQFIFQYYEEEERQRGNFPDRFSGHQFPNYSSELNVNALLLGDSALYLCASSPQSTDTQYFGPGTRLTVL.

This rearrangement joins TRBV28 to TRBJ2-3; 8 bases agree with TRBD1. CDR1 and CDR2 from the germline V gene are MDHEN and SYDVKM. The CDR3 totals 14 residues. Germline trimming cut 10 bases from V and 14 bases from J; bases unmatched to any gene: 20. CDR3 sequence: CATLEGGARGRLYF. The CDR3 DNA reads as TGTGCCACCCTCGAGGGGGGCGCCAGGGGGCGTCTGTATTTT. Using reference TRBV28 and TRBJ2-3 for the parts outside the CDR3, the full variable domain is DVKVTQSSRYLVKRTGEKVFLECVQDMDHENMFWYRQDPGLGLRLIYFSYDVKMKEKGDIPEGYSVSREKKERFSLILESASTNQTSMYLCATLEGGARGRLYFGPGTRLTVL.

This clone ranks as medium-sized. The V and J genes are TRBV28 and TRBJ1-2; no firm D call. The V end was cut by 4 bases, the J end by 6 bases, with 15 bases between. Germline-derived CDR1 and CDR2 are MDHEN and SYDVKM. The CDR3 covers 14 residues. CDR3 region: CASSYLSFTHGYTF. DNA for the CDR3: TGTGCCAGCAGTTACCTCTCCTTCACCCATGGCTACACCTTC.

This sequence joins TRBV7-9 and TRBJ2-5, with D unresolved. With 5 bases removed from V and 5 bases from J, the gap between germline ends came to 9 bases. The CDR3 consists of 12 residues. Germline lookup yields CDR1 SEHNR and CDR2 FQNEAQ (reference sequence). In nucleotides, the CDR3 is TGTGCCAGCAGCCTAAGCTACGAGACCCAGTACTTC. This codes for CASSLSYETQYF.

The gene calls are TRBV4-3 and TRBJ1-3, with 8 positions matching TRBD1. Germline-derived CDR1 and CDR2 are LGHNA and YSLEER. Trimming removed 0 bases from V and 8 bases from J; junction bases left unmatched: 15. The CDR3 loop spans 18 amino acids. CDR3: CASSQEWRRSGGSDTIYF. The DNA for the CDR3 is TGCGCCAGCAGCCAAGAGTGGAGAAGGTCAGGGGGCAGTGACACCATATATTTT.

This clone was detected once. V and J are TRBV4-3 and TRBJ2-3; D uncertain. Per the germline V gene, CDR1 is LGHNA and CDR2 is YSLEER. V was pared by 0 bases and J by 4 bases, with 14 bases between. The CDR3 extends over 16 amino acids. The CDR3 DNA sequence: TGCGCCAGCAGCCAAGATTCCAGGTCTCCGGCAGATACGCAGTATTTT. Translated, it gives CASSQDSRSPADTQYF.

The chain combines TRBV2 with TRBJ2-3; D is possibly TRBD1 (5 bases). Germline V gene lookup returns CDR1 SNHLY and CDR2 FYNNEI. The length of the CDR3 is 14 residues. The V gene lost 6 bases and the J gene lost 2 bases, with 12 bases spanning the gap. The CDR3 is CASSLGAVTDTQYF. The CDR3 bases are TGTGCCAGCAGCCTAGGGGCGGTCACAGATACGCAGTATTTT.

The chain recombines TRBV18 with TRBJ2-7; unclear D gene. V lost 3 bases and J 3 bases, leaving 12 bases between the germline ends. CDR1 is KGHSH and CDR2 is LQKENI in the germline V gene. There are 14 residues in the CDR3. This CDR3 reads CASSPFGVGYEQYF. The CDR3 region has the DNA TGTGCCAGCTCACCCTTTGGGGTGGGCTACGAGCAGTACTTC.

V and J are TRBV5-4 and TRBJ2-5, with 8 bases that match TRBD2. The CDR3 extends over 15 amino acids. Germline V gene sequence: CDR1 SGHNT, CDR2 YYREEE (reference sequence). The junction had 7 bases not matched to a gene; V was cut back by 1 base and J by 5 bases. CDR3 region: CASSLRVAGRETQYF. In DNA form, the CDR3 reads TGTGCCAGCAGCTTGCGCGTAGCGGGGAGGGAGACCCAGTACTTC.

J is TRBJ1-1 and V is TRBV6-4; the D is unclear. The germline V gene has CDR1 MRHNA and CDR2 SNTAGT. This CDR3 has 14 residues. V lost 2 bases, J lost 1 base, and 8 bases lay in between. DNA for the CDR3: TGTGCCAGCAGTGACACCGACGGGAACACTGAAGCTTTCTTT. Translation gives CASSDTDGNTEAFF.

The chain combines TRBV6-5 with TRBJ2-7; D is perhaps TRBD2 (5 bases). Germline V lookup: CDR1 MNHEY, CDR2 SVGAGI. V gave up 5 bases and J gave up 2 bases, with 16 bases separating them. The CDR3 has 15 amino acids. CDR3 DNA sequence: TGTGCCAGCAGTCGAGACGGACTGACCGCCTACGAGCAGTACTTC. Translating it yields CASSRDGLTAYEQYF.